The 4 T cell receptor beta chains given below trace back to one sample, sequenced in a study of PD-1 blockade in classical Hodgkin lymphoma. Regarding time point: cycle 4 day 1 (C4D1), after more than five weeks of nivolumab. Each patient relapsed following autologous stem cell transplantation, and prior brentuximab vedotin exposure differed. The authors purified CD4+ T cells from thawed PBMCs by magnetic negative selection. Profiling relied on immunoSEQ multiplex PCR, and the TCRdb table lists in-frame clones only, not all of them. This sample carries fewer than 35,000 clones, approximately 90% of them seen once, and the ten largest clones take around 0.3%. The sequencing here drew on CD4+ T cells from blood, taken before the fourth cycle of nivolumab. The receptor source for this set is a human donor with classical Hodgkin lymphoma.

The V gene is TRBV7-2, the J gene TRBJ1-2, with D tentatively TRBD1 (6 bases). This CDR3 has 16 amino acids. Germline-derived CDR1 and CDR2 are SGHTA and FQGNSA. V lost 5 bases to trimming and J lost 5 bases, with 21 bases between them. The CDR3 DNA sequence: TGTGCCAGCAGCCCAAACCGGGACACGGAAAAATATGGCTACACCTTC. Translating it yields CASSPNRDTEKYGYTF.

This chain connects TRBV6-1 to TRBJ2-5; D remains unclear. Germline V gene sequence: CDR1 MNHNS, CDR2 SASEGT. CDR3 length equals 17 residues. V lost 0 bases, J lost 2 bases, and 16 bases lay in between. The CDR3 DNA is TGTGCCAGCAGTGAAGCGTTTATACAGAAATTACAAGAGACCCAGTACTTC. Its translation is CASSEAFIQKLQETQYF.

This clone occurred a few times. The V and J genes are TRBV19 and TRBJ1-2; the D gene is possibly TRBD1 (6 bases). Germline V gives CDR1 LNHDA, CDR2 SQIVND (reference sequence). Trimming shortened V by 4 bases and J by 5 bases, and 11 bases separated the two germline ends. This CDR3 has 13 amino acids. CDR3 bases: TGTGCCAGTAGTACCGGACAGAATTATGGCTACACCTTC. Protein product: CASSTGQNYGYTF.

The V and J genes are TRBV6-1 and TRBJ2-1; no clear D gene. Germline-derived CDR1 and CDR2 are MNHNS and SASEGT. This CDR3 is 13 amino acids long. V gave up 1 base and J gave up 9 bases, with 10 bases separating them. CDR3 protein: CASSEDYLGEQFF. For the CDR3, the DNA is TGTGCCAGCAGTGAAGACTACCTCGGTGAGCAGTTCTTC.